This passage covers 11 T cell receptor beta chains from one sample sequenced in a study of shared clonotypes between healthy human individuals. Only in-frame clones appear in the TCRdb table, and some are missing; sequencing was by immunoSEQ multiplex PCR. The repertoire holds 450,000 to 500,000 clones, with about 84% as singletons. The sequenced material came from PBMCs. Every receptor here comes from a woman in her 40s in good health. Some clones in this sample may be carry-over from other donors' samples.

V is TRBV28 and J is TRBJ1-1; D possibly corresponds to TRBD1 (5 bases). CDR1 is MDHEN and CDR2 is SYDVKM in the germline V gene. Trimming took off 6 bases at V and 5 bases at J, with 10 bases between the two ends. The CDR3 consists of 12 residues. Here the CDR3 reads CASRGLGTEAFF. CDR3 in DNA: TGTGCCAGCAGGGGGCTTGGAACTGAAGCTTTCTTT.

A remark on this clone: Given a far larger clone just one base away, this is likely a sequencing read error. This chain joins TRBV11-2 and TRBJ2-7; D is unclear. V was pared by 2 bases and J by 6 bases, with 11 bases between. This CDR3 is 13 amino acids long. Per germline, CDR1 SGHAT and CDR2 FQNNGV. In nucleotides, the CDR3 is TGTGCCAGCAGCTTAAATCCGTGCGTCGAGCAGTACTTC. Its translation is CASSLNPCVEQYF.

This clone has a handful of counts. A far larger clone is just one base off, so this is likely a read error. J is TRBJ1-4 and V is TRBV4-3; D is ambiguous. Germline assignment: CDR1 LGHNA and CDR2 YSLEER. This CDR3 comprises 16 residues. Trimming removed 1 base from V and 2 bases from J, with 11 bases in between. CDR3 in amino acids: CASSQGRAVTNEKLFF. CDR3 DNA: TGCGCCAGCAGCCAAGGTCGGGCCGTCACTAATGAAAAACTGTTTTTT.

The chain recombines TRBV11-2 with TRBJ2-3; D not certain. The CDR3 covers 15 residues. V dropped 1 base and J dropped 1 base, with 9 bases sitting between them. The V gene's germline CDR1 is SGHAT and CDR2 FQNNGV. The CDR3 DNA reads TGTGCCAGCAGCTTAGGTAGTTCTCGCACAGATACGCAGTATTTT. It translates to CASSLGSSRTDTQYF.

Note on this clone: A far larger clone is off by one base, so a read error is likely. The chain uses TRBV5-4 and TRBJ2-5; 7 nucleotides match TRBD2. The length of the CDR3 is 15 residues. Unmatched junction bases numbered 13, after V lost 2 bases and J lost 9 bases. The germline CDR1 and CDR2 sequences are SGHNT and YYREEE (reference sequence). The DNA for the CDR3 is TGTGCCAGCAGCTTTGGGTGGCGGGATGCGGGGGCCCAGTACTTC. Protein sequence: CASSFGWRDAGAQYF.

A remark on this clone: A far larger clone is just one base off, so this is likely a read error. The chain has TRBV7-2 and TRBJ2-4; D is unresolved. This CDR3 has 13 amino acids. V was shortened by 5 bases and J by 7 bases, with 12 bases between the two germline ends. Germline CDR1 and CDR2: SGHTA and FQGNSA. CDR3 region: CASSNDGSNIQYF. CDR3 in DNA: TGTGCCAGCAGCAACGACGGGTCCAACATTCAGTACTTC. The whole variable domain, filled in from reference TRBV7-2 and TRBJ2-4, reads GAGVSQSPSNKVTEKGKDVELRCDPISGHTALYWYRQSLGQGLEFLIYFQGNSAPDKSGLPSDRFSAERTGGSVSTLTIQRTQQEDSAVYLCASSNDGSNIQYFGAGTRLSVL.

This clone has a handful of counts. This CDR3 is CSAAGGLAVGETQYF. In DNA form, the CDR3 reads TGCAGCGCAGCCGGCGGACTAGCAGTAGGGGAGACCCAGTACTTC. The J gene is TRBJ2-5, the V gene TRBV29-1; 8 positions agree with TRBD2. The germline V gene encodes CDR1 SQVTM and CDR2 ANQGSEA. This CDR3 is built from 15 residues. With 7 bases clipped from V and 5 bases from J, the junction kept 15 bases outside the gene matches.

The chain links TRBV4-1 to TRBJ1-3; D gene unclear. The CDR3 covers 15 residues. V lost 0 bases and J lost 0, with 6 bases in between. Germline lookup yields CDR1 MGHRA and CDR2 YSYEKL. CDR3 residues: CASSQDWVSGNTIYF. The CDR3 nucleotides read TGCGCCAGCAGCCAAGATTGGGTCTCTGGAAACACCATATATTTT.

This clone turned up a few times. It differs at one base from a far larger clone, so likely a read error. The chain joins TRBV30 to TRBJ2-5, with D uncertain. Germline-derived CDR1 and CDR2 are GTSNPN and SVGIG (reference sequence). The CDR3 has 13 amino acids. The V and J ends lost 1 base and 5 bases respectively, with 11 bases between them. DNA of the CDR3: TGTGCCTGGAGTGATTTATATAGGGAGACCCAGTACTTC. Translating gives CAWSDLYRETQYF.

This clone was observed a single time. The J gene is TRBJ1-4, the V gene TRBV5-6, with 9 bases lining up with TRBD1. The CDR3 totals 15 residues. Germline V CDR1 and CDR2: SGHDT, YYEEEE. With V trimmed by 2 bases and J by 8 bases, 7 bases remained unmatched. CDR3 sequence reads: CASSLNRGRREKLFF. CDR3 DNA: TGTGCCAGCAGCTTAAACAGGGGGCGCAGGGAAAAACTGTTTTTT.

Of note for this clone: It is likely a read error: a sequence one base away is far more abundant. This chain joins TRBV30 and TRBJ1-3; D is unresolved. CDR1 and CDR2 from the germline V gene are GTSNPN and SVGIG (reference sequence). The CDR3 totals 11 residues. DNA for the CDR3: TGTGCCTGGGGCTCTGAAAACACCATATATTTT. Protein: CAWGSENTIYF.